Sequencing of this T cell receptor (beta chain) was carried out in a study of blood T cell repertoires in COVID-19. Study in general: Sites in the United States, Italy and Spain provided acute and convalescent COVID-19 samples. PBMCs, B-cell-depleted T cells, or T cells were the source of the cDNA or gDNA that made up the material.

The cohort comprised adults aged 18 to 89 years residing in approximately 25 US areas. Assignment of participants to cohorts was predicated upon participant-reported clinical history. Profiled with immunoSEQ multiplex PCR; TCRdb holds only in-frame clones, not every one. The data show approximately 180,000 clones, approximately 80% seen once. V lost 3 bases to trimming and J lost 0 bases, with 12 bases between them. CDR3 size: 15 residues. Germline V lookup: CDR1 SGHVS, CDR2 FQNEAQ. The genes are TRBV7-8 and TRBJ2-7, with D unresolved. The receptor was derived from a woman aged 45-65 years who had recovered from COVID-19. The sequenced sample consisted of PBMCs or T cells enriched from blood (not recorded which). The CDR3 is CASSLGRDNSYEQYF. CDR3 DNA: TGTGCCAGCAGCTTGGGCCGCGACAACTCCTACGAGCAGTACTTC.